Listed here is a single TCR beta chain. Measured with immunoSEQ multiplex PCR; TCRdb has only the in-frame clones, and not every one. In the table there are some 20,000 clones, around 87% of which are singletons. Controls never had mood disorders and self-rated depressive symptoms at 5 or less. Each donor gave around 30 ml of EDTA blood. Thawed PBMCs underwent magnetic negative selection for CD4+ T cells. Germline CDR1 SGHRS, CDR2 YFSETQ. This CDR3 is 14 amino acids long. Losses at the gene ends were 4 bases for V and 4 bases for J; bases not matched to a gene: 3. These data originate in a study of untreated major depressive disorder.

The V and J genes are TRBV5-1 and TRBJ1-1; 11 nucleotides align to TRBD1. The sequence derives from a woman aged 25-40 years in good health. The sequencing sample was made of CD4+ T cells from PBMCs. This CDR3 reads CASSTGQGATEAFF. The CDR3 DNA reads as TGCGCCAGCAGCACCGGACAGGGGGCCACTGAAGCTTTCTTT.